This T cell receptor beta chain was sequenced during a study of blood T cell repertoires in COVID-19. In the original processing: Amplifying reference gene primers gave estimates of nucleated cell counts. Produced via immunoSEQ multiplex PCR; TCRdb's table is partial and in-frame only. That table is the source of V, J and clone size, and D and trimming were worked out from the DNA. The data contain under 250,000 clones, over 75% of them singletons. CDR1 and CDR2 from the germline V gene are SGHVS and FQNEAQ. This CDR3 has 13 amino acids. Trimming removed 8 bases at V and 6 bases at J, with 11 bases between.

The V gene is TRBV7-8, the J gene TRBJ1-6; the D is unclear. The sequence came from a woman in her forties or fifties with acute COVID-19. The sample taken for sequencing was PBMCs or T cells enriched from blood (not recorded which). For the CDR3, the DNA is TGTGCCAGCCTCCGGGATCCTAATTCACCCCTCCACTTT. This sequence encodes CASLRDPNSPLHF. The full variable domain, completed using reference TRBV7-8 and TRBJ1-6, is GAGVSQSPRYKVAKRGQDVALRCDPISGHVSLFWYQQALGQGPEFLTYFQNEAQLDKSGLPSDRFFAERPEGSVSTLKIQRTQQEDSAVYLCASLRDPNSPLHFGNGTRLTVT.